A single sample gave rise to the 8 T cell receptor beta chains below, sequenced in a study of T-cell memory formation after mild COVID-19. TCRdb re-analysed the 5' RACE reads in MiXCR, keeping a single row per CDR3 protein. This sample yields around 300,000 distinct CDR3 sequences, of which 10% to 15% are seen a single time; about 21% belongs to the top ten. The sequenced material came from PBMCs or a T cell subset sorted from them (not recorded which). These receptors all stem from a man aged 18-30 years who had mild COVID-19 (a few samples of this study predate the infection). Cell type and time point are not known.

The sample holds many counts of this clonotype. This rearrangement joins TRBV10-3 to TRBJ1-6; TRBD1 is a possible D gene (6 bases). Trimming stripped 3 bases from V and 0 bases from J, with 12 bases between. The CDR3 is 17 amino acids. The germline CDR1 and CDR2 sequences are ENHRY and SYGVKD. The CDR3 DNA sequence: TGTGCCATCAGTGAAGGGGGGCCCCGCTCCTATAATTCACCCCTCCACTTT. Its translation is CAISEGGPRSYNSPLHF.

This clonotype turned up a few times. This rearrangement joins TRBV7-9 to TRBJ2-1; 8 bases fit TRBD2. Looked up from germline, CDR1 is SEHNR and CDR2 is FQNEAQ (reference sequence). V gave up 5 bases and J gave up 4 bases; unmatched junction bases: 4. CDR3 length: 14 amino acids. CDR3: CASSRQRGYNEQFF. The CDR3 DNA sequence: TGTGCCAGCAGCCGCCAGCGGGGGTACAATGAGCAGTTCTTC.

The chain employs TRBV5-1 and TRBJ1-1; D may be TRBD1 (5 bases). The CDR3 length is 15 residues. Deletions cut 0 bases from V and 4 bases from J, with 13 bases between. Germline V CDR1 and CDR2: SGHRS, YFSETQ. CDR3 residues: CASSLAGGGVTEAFF. The CDR3 DNA reads as TGCGCCAGCAGCTTGGCTGGGGGAGGGGTCACTGAAGCTTTCTTT.

This clonotype appeared a few times. The V gene is TRBV7-9, the J gene TRBJ1-1; D remains unclear. CDR1 and CDR2 (germline): SEHNR, FQNEAQ (reference sequence). The CDR3 length is 13 residues. Trimming removed 7 bases from V and 2 bases from J, with 11 bases in between. The CDR3 bases are TGTGCCAGCACCCAGACTGAAAACACTGAAGCTTTCTTT. Amino acid sequence: CASTQTENTEAFF.

The V and J genes are TRBV9 and TRBJ1-1, with 12 bases fitting TRBD1. The CDR3 totals 17 residues. Germline V gives CDR1 SGDLS, CDR2 YYNGEE. V lost 0 bases and J lost 6; bases outside the gene matches: 9. The CDR3 nucleotides are TGTGCCAGCAGCGTAGGAACCGGGGACAGGGGGCCCTCTGAAGCTTTCTTT. As protein: CASSVGTGDRGPSEAFF.

The sample holds a few counts of this clonotype. The V gene is TRBV20-1, the J gene TRBJ2-2; 7 bases agree with TRBD2. After removal of 0 bases from V and 2 bases from J, the junction contained 6 bases not matched to a gene. Germline values: CDR1 DFQATT, CDR2 SNEGSKA (reference sequence). The CDR3 sequence is 16 residues long. CDR3 protein: CSARDLERGNTGELFF. CDR3 coding DNA: TGCAGTGCTAGAGATTTAGAGCGGGGAAACACCGGGGAGCTGTTTTTT.

This clonotype was seen at least ten times. The chain has TRBV7-6 and TRBJ2-7; 7 bases map to TRBD1. The CDR3 is made up of 15 amino acids. CDR1 is SGHVS, CDR2 FNYEAQ, per germline. With V trimmed by 2 bases and J by 4 bases, 8 bases remained unmatched. Here the CDR3 reads CASSLNEGAGYEQYF. Written as DNA, the CDR3 is TGTGCCAGCAGCTTAAATGAGGGGGCCGGTTACGAGCAGTACTTC.

The gene calls are TRBV7-2 and TRBJ2-6; D uncertain. This CDR3 is built from 16 residues. The V end lost 3 bases, the J end lost 0 bases, and 9 bases lay between the germline ends. CDR1 and CDR2 (germline): SGHTA, FQGNSA. This CDR3 reads CASSFWAISGANVLTF. The CDR3 nucleotides are TGTGCCAGCAGCTTTTGGGCCATCTCTGGGGCCAACGTCCTGACTTTC.